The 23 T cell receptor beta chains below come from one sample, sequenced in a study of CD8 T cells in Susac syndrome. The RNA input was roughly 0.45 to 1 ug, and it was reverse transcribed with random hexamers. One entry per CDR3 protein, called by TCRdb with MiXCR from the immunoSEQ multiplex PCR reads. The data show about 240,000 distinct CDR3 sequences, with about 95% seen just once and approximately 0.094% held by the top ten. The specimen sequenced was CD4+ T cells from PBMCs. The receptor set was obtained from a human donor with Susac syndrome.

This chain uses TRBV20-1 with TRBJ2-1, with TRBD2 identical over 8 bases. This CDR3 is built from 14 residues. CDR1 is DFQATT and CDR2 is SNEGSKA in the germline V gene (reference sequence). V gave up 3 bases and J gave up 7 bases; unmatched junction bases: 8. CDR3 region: CSASRGGGLNEQFF. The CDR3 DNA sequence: TGCAGTGCTAGCCGCGGCGGGGGGCTGAATGAGCAGTTCTTC.

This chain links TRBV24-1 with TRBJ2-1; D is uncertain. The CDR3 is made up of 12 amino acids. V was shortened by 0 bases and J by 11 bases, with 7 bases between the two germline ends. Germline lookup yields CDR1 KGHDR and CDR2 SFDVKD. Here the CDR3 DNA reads TGTGCCACCAGTGATTTGCGTAGTCAGCAGTTCTTC. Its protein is CATSDLRSQQFF.

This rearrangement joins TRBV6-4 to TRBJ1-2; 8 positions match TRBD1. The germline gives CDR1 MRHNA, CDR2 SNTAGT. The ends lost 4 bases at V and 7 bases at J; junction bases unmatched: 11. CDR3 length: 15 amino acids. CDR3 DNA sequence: TGTGCCAGCAGTGCCACTTTAGGGACAGGTAGTGGCTACACCTTC. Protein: CASSATLGTGSGYTF.

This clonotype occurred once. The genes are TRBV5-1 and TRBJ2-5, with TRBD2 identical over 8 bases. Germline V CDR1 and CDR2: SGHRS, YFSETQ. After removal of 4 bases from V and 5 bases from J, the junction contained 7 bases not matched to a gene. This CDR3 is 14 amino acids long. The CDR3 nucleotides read TGCGCCAGCAGCAGCTCCGGGACTAGGGAGACCCAGTACTTC. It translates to CASSSSGTRETQYF.

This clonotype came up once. CDR3 in amino acids: CASSQDLARTNYGYTF. DNA of the CDR3: TGTGCCAGCAGCCAAGATCTGGCCAGAACTAACTATGGCTACACCTTC. The V and J genes are TRBV4-2 and TRBJ1-2, with D unclear. The CDR3 length is 16 residues. Germline V lookup: CDR1 LGHNA, CDR2 YNFKEQ. V lost 0 bases and J lost 0, with 11 bases in between.

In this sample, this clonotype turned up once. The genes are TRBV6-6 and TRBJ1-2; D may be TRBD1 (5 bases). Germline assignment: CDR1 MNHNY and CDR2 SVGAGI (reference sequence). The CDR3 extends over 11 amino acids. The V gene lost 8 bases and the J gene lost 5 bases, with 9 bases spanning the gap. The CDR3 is CASVKGYGYTF. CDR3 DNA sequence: TGTGCCAGCGTAAAGGGGTATGGCTACACCTTC.

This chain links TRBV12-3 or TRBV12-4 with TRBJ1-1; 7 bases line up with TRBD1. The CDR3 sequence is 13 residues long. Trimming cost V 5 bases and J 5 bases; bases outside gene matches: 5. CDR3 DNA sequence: TGTGCCAGCAGTCCACAGGGGCGGACTGAAGCTTTCTTT. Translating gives CASSPQGRTEAFF.

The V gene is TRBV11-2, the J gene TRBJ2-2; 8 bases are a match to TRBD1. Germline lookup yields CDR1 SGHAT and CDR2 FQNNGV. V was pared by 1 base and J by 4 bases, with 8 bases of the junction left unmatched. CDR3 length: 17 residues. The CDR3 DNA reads TGTGCCAGCAGCTTAGTGCGGACAGGGTCCGGCACCGGGGAGCTGTTTTTT. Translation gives CASSLVRTGSGTGELFF.

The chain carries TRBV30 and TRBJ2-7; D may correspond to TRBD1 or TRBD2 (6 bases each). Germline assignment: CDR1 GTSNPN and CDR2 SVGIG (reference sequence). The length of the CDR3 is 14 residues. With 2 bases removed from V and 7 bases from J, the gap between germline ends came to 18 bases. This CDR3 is CAWSKYGGSGEQYF. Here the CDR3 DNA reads TGTGCCTGGAGTAAGTACGGGGGCAGTGGAGAGCAGTACTTC. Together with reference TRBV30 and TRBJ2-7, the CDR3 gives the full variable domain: SQTIHQWPATLVQPVGSPLSLECTVEGTSNPNLYWYRQAAGRGLQLLFYSVGIGQISSEVPQNLSASRPQDRQFILSSKKLLLSDSGFYLCAWSKYGGSGEQYFGPGTRLTVT.

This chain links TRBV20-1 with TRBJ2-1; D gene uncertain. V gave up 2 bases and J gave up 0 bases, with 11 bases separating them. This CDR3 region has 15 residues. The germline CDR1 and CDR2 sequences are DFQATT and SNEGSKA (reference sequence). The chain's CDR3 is CSARSAASSYNEQFF. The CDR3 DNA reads TGCAGTGCTAGATCGGCCGCCAGCTCCTACAATGAGCAGTTCTTC.

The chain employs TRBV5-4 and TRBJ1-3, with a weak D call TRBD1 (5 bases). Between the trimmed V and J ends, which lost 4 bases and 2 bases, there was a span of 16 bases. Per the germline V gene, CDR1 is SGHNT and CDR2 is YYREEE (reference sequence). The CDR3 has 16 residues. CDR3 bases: TGTGCCAGCAGCCCGGGTGGGGGAAGAACTGGAAACACCATATATTTT. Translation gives CASSPGGGRTGNTIYF.

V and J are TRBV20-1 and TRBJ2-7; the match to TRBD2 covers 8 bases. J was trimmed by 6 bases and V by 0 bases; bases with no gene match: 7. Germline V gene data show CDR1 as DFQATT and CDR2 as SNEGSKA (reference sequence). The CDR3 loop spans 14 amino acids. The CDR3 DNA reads TGCAGTGCTAGAGATGGAGCGGGAGAGGGCGAGCAGTACTTC. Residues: CSARDGAGEGEQYF.

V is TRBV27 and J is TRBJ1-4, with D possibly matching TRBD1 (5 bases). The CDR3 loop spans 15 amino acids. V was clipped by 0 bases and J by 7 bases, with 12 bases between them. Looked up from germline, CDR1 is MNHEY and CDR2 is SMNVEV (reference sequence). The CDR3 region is CASSLSPGRSEKLFF. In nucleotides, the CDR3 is TGTGCCAGCAGTTTATCTCCAGGGCGGAGTGAAAAACTGTTTTTT. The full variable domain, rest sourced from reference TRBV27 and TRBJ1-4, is EAQVTQNPRYLITVTGKKLTVTCSQNMNHEYMSWYRQDPGLGLRQIYYSMNVEVTDKGDVPEGYKVSRKEKRNFPLILESPSPNQTSLYFCASSLSPGRSEKLFFGSGTQLSVL.

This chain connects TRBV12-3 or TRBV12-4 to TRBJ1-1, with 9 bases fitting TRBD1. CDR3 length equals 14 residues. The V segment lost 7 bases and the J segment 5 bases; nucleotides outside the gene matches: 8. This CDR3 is CASTITGGRTEAFF. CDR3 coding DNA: TGTGCCAGCACCATCACAGGGGGCCGGACTGAAGCTTTCTTT.

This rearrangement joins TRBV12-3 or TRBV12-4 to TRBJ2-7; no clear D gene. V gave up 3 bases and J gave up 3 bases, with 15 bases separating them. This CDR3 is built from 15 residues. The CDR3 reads CASSLSMGPHYEQYF. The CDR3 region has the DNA TGTGCCAGCAGTTTGAGTATGGGCCCCCACTACGAGCAGTACTTC.

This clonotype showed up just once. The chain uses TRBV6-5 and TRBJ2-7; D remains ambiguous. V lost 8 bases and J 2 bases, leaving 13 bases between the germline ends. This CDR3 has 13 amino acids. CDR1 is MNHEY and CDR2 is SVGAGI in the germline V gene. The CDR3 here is CASGRAGPYEQYF. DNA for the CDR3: TGTGCCAGCGGTCGGGCCGGACCCTACGAGCAGTACTTC.

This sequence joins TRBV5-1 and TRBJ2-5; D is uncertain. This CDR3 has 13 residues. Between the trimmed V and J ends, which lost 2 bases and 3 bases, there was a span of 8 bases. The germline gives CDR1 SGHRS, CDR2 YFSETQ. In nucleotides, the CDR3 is TGCGCCAGCAGCTTCAACGAGAAAGAGACCCAGTACTTC. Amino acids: CASSFNEKETQYF.

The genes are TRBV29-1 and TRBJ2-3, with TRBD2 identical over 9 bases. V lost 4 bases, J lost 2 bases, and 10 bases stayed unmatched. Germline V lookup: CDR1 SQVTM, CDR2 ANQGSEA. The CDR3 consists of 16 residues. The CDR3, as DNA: TGCAGCGTTGGCGGGAGGGGAGACCCGATCACAGATACGCAGTATTTT. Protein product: CSVGGRGDPITDTQYF.

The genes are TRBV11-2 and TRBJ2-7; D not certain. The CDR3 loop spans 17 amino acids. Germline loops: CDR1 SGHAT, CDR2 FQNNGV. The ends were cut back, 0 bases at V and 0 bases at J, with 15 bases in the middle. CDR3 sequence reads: CASSLDRLGGNSYEQYF. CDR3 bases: TGTGCCAGCAGCTTAGATCGTCTAGGCGGAAACTCCTACGAGCAGTACTTC.

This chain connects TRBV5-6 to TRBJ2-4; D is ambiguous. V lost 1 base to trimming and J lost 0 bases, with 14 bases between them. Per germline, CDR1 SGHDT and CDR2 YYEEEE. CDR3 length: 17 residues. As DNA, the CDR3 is TGTGCCAGCAGCTTGTTCGTCCCCCTACTAGCCAAAAACATTCAGTACTTC. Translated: CASSLFVPLLAKNIQYF.

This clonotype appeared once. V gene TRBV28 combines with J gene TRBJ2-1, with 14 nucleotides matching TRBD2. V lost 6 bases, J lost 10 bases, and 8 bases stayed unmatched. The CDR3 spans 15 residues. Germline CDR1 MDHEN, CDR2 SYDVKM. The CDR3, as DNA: TGTGCCAGCAGCTCACCGGGACTAGCGGGAGCAGAGCAGTTCTTC. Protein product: CASSSPGLAGAEQFF.

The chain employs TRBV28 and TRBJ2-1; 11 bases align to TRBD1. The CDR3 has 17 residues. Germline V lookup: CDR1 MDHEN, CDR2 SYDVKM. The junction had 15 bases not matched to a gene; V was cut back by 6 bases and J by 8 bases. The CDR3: CASSSQPGTGGIYEQFF. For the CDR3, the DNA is TGTGCCAGCAGCTCCCAGCCCGGGACAGGGGGAATCTATGAGCAGTTCTTC. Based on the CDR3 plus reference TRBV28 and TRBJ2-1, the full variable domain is DVKVTQSSRYLVKRTGEKVFLECVQDMDHENMFWYRQDPGLGLRLIYFSYDVKMKEKGDIPEGYSVSREKKERFSLILESASTNQTSMYLCASSSQPGTGGIYEQFFGPGTRLTVL.

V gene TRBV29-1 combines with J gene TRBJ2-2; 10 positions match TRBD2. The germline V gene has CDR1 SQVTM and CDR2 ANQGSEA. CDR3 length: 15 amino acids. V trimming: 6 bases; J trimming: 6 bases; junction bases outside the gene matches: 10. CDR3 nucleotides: TGCAGCGTGACCGTGGGAGCGGGAGGGGCCGGGGAGCTGTTTTTT. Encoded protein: CSVTVGAGGAGELFF.